The 7 T cell receptor beta chains listed next were all sequenced from one sample in a study of blood T cell repertoires in COVID-19. Assay used: immunoSEQ multiplex PCR; TCRdb lists only in-frame clones, some missing. The sample includes 120,000 to 150,000 clones, about nine tenths of them seen just once. Source material: peripheral blood. Every receptor here comes from a human donor with COVID-19, enrolled during active disease. The donor label of this sample is uncertain.

The chain employs TRBV7-6 and TRBJ2-7, with 9 bases lining up with TRBD2. CDR1 is SGHVS and CDR2 is FNYEAQ in the germline V gene. This CDR3 has 15 residues. With V trimmed by 1 base and J by 3 bases, 4 bases remained unmatched. The CDR3 sequence is CASSLEAGGYYEQYF. In DNA, the CDR3 is TGTGCCAGCAGCTTAGAGGCGGGAGGGTACTACGAGCAGTACTTC.

The chain joins TRBV5-1 to TRBJ1-6; 8 bases agree with TRBD1. This CDR3 comprises 16 residues. V lost 3 bases, J lost 7 bases, and 9 bases stayed unmatched. CDR1 is SGHRS and CDR2 is YFSETQ in the germline V gene. DNA of the CDR3: TGCGCCAGCAGCTCTCAACAGGGGGTCGAGAATTCACCCCTCCACTTT. Protein product: CASSSQQGVENSPLHF.

V and J are TRBV5-8 and TRBJ2-4; possibly TRBD2 for D (6 bases). Germline-derived CDR1 and CDR2 are SGHTS and YDEGEE. V was clipped by 9 bases and J by 3 bases, with 13 bases between them. The CDR3 spans 13 residues. CDR3 DNA sequence: TGTGCCAATCCGCCCGGGGGCAAAAACATTCAGTACTTC. Translating it yields CANPPGGKNIQYF.

The V gene is TRBV18, the J gene TRBJ1-1, with TRBD1 as a possible D gene (6 bases). This CDR3 spans 13 amino acids. Germline V gene lookup returns CDR1 KGHSH and CDR2 LQKENI. Trimming removed 6 bases from V and 9 bases from J, with 17 bases in between. The CDR3 loop reads CASSPLGAEKAFF. DNA for the CDR3: TGTGCCAGCTCGCCTTTGGGGGCAGAAAAAGCTTTCTTT.

The J gene is TRBJ2-7, the V gene TRBV11-2; 12 positions match TRBD2. The V and J ends lost 5 bases and 1 base, in that order; junction bases with no gene match: 6. This CDR3 has 16 residues. Germline V gene sequence: CDR1 SGHAT, CDR2 FQNNGV. CDR3 in DNA: TGTGCCAGCAGCCTTCGGACTAGCGGGAAGTCCTACGAGCAGTACTTC. Translation: CASSLRTSGKSYEQYF.

V usage is TRBV15 and J usage is TRBJ2-2; TRBD2 might be the D (6 bases). The CDR3 is made up of 13 amino acids. V lost 1 base to trimming and J lost 6 bases, with 6 bases between them. The V gene's germline CDR1 is LNHNV and CDR2 YYDKDF (reference sequence). CDR3 DNA: TGTGCCACCAGCAGAGGGGAGGCCGGGGAGCTGTTTTTT. Its translation: CATSRGEAGELFF. Supplemented by reference TRBV15 and TRBJ2-2, the full variable domain reads DAMVIQNPRYQVTQFGKPVTLSCSQTLNHNVMYWYQQKSSQAPKLLFHYYDKDFNNEADTPDNFQSRRPNTSFCFLDIRSPGLGDTAMYLCATSRGEAGELFFGEGSRLTVL.

This clone was recorded only once. CDR3 region: CASRQGLHTNEQYF. CDR3 sequence (DNA): TGTGCCAGCAGACAGGGTCTCCACACCAACGAGCAGTACTTC. The chain employs TRBV6-5 and TRBJ2-7; D perhaps matches TRBD1 (6 bases). Trimming took 6 bases from V and 5 from J, leaving 17 bases between them. This CDR3 spans 14 amino acids. The V gene's germline CDR1 is MNHEY and CDR2 SVGAGI.